This T cell receptor (beta chain) was captured by sequencing in a study of human thymus T cells. Infants, healthy and Finnish, who were having corrective surgery for congenital heart defects served as donors. Only four of the eight donors provided a roughly 0.5-1 mL blood sample. Genomic DNA was extracted from every available blood leukocyte. The CDR3 loop spans 13 amino acids. CDR1 is MDHEN and CDR2 is SYDVKM in the germline V gene. Between the trimmed V and J ends, which lost 3 bases and 7 bases, there was a span of 10 bases. As to this clone: Its antigen is still unknown.

The assay was immunoSEQ multiplex PCR, and TCRdb's table has in-frame clones only and misses some. Here the sample spans about 44,000 clones, around 94% being singletons. General study findings and limits: It looked as if thymic and blood repertoires used V and J genes in a biased way.

This sequence joins TRBV28 and TRBJ1-5; D is uncertain. Sequencing was done on a sample of blood. The sequence was collected from a boy in the first two years of life with a congenital heart defect but otherwise immunologically healthy. CDR3 sequence (DNA): TGTGCCAGCAGTTTCGCGCTGAAGCAGCCCCAGCATTTT. Translated, it gives CASSFALKQPQHF.